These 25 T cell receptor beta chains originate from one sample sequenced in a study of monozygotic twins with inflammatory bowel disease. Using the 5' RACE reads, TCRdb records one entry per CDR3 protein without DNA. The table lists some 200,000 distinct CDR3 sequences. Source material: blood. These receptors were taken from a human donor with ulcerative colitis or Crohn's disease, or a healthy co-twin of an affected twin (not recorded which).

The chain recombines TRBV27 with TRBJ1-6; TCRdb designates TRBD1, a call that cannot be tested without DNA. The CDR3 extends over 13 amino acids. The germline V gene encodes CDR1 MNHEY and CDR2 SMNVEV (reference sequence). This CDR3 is CASRDRIYSPLHF.

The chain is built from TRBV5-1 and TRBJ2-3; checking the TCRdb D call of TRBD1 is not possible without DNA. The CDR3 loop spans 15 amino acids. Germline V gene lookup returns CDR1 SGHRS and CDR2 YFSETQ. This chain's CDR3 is CASSPGTARTDTQYF.

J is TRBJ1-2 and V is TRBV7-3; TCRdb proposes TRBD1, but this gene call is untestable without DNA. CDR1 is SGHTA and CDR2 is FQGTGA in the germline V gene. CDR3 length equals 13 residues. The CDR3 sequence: CASNLGQGNGYTF.

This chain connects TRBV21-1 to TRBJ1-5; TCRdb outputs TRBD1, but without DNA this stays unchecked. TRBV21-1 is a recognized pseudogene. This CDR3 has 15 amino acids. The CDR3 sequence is CASSKGTERGQPQHF.

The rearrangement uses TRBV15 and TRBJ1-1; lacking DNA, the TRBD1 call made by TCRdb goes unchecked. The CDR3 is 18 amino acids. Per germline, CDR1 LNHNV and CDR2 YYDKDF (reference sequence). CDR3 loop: CATSRDPIILTGETEAFF.

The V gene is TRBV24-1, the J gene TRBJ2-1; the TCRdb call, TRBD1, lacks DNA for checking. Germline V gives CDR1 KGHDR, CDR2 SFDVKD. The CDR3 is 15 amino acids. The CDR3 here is CATSDPGTGGNEQFF.

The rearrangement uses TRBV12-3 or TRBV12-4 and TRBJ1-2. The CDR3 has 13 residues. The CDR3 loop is CASSLEGTGGYTF.

CDR3 amino acids: CASSQGQGSGEQYF. The chain carries TRBV14 and TRBJ2-7; no DNA is available, so the TRBD1 call from TCRdb remains unchecked. In germline, CDR1 is SGHDN, CDR2 FVKESK. The CDR3 has 14 residues. The full variable domain, with the rest looked up from reference TRBV14 and TRBJ2-7, is EAGVTQFPSHSVIEKGQTVTLRCDPISGHDNLYWYRRVMGKEIKFLLHFVKESKQDESGMPNNRFLAERTGGTYSTLKVQPAELEDSGVYFCASSQGQGSGEQYFGPGTRLTVT.

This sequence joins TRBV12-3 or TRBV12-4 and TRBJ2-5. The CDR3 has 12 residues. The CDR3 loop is CASSLGFGTQYF.

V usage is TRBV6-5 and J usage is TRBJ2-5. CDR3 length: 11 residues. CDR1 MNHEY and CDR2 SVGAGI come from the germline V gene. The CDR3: CASSQGETQYF.

CDR3: CASSLDRWEKLFF. V and J are TRBV2 and TRBJ1-4. From germline, CDR1 is SNHLY and CDR2 FYNNEI. This CDR3 region has 13 residues.

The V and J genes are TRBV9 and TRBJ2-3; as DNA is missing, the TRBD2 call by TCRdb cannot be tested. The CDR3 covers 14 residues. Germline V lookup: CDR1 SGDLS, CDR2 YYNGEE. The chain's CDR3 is CASSTLRLGDTQYF.

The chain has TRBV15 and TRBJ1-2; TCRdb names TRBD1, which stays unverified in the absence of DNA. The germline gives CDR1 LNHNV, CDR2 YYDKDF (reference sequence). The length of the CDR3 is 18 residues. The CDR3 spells CATSRDLWDPMPNYGYTF.

The CDR3 protein is CASKERFSGANVLTF. The chain links TRBV19 to TRBJ2-6. Germline V gene data show CDR1 as LNHDA and CDR2 as SQIVND (reference sequence). The CDR3 is made up of 15 amino acids.

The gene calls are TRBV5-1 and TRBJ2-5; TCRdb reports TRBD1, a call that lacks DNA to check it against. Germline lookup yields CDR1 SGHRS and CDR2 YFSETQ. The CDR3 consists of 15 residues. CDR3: CASSLRDRGQETQYF.

CDR3 amino acids: CSVPLTGVGNEQFF. The V gene is TRBV29-1, the J gene TRBJ2-1; TCRdb selects TRBD1, and the lack of DNA leaves this call unchecked. This CDR3 is built from 14 residues. CDR1 and CDR2 (germline): SQVTM, ANQGSEA.

CDR3 sequence reads: CASSMRLQETQYF. This rearrangement joins TRBV19 to TRBJ2-5. Germline V gene sequence: CDR1 LNHDA, CDR2 SQIVND (reference sequence). The CDR3 has 13 residues.

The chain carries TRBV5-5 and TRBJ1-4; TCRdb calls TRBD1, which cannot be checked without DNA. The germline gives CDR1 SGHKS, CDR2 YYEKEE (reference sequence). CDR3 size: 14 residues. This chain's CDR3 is CASSWAGTYEKLFF. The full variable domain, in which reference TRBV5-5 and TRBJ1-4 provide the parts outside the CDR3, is DAGVTQSPTHLIKTRGQQVTLRCSPISGHKSVSWYQQVLGQGPQFIFQYYEKEERGRGNFPDRFSARQFPNYSSELNVNALLLGDSALYLCASSWAGTYEKLFFGSGTQLSVL.

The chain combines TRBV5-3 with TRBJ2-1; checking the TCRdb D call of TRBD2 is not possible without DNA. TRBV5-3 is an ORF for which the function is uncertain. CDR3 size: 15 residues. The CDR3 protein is CARSLENGTLDEQFF.

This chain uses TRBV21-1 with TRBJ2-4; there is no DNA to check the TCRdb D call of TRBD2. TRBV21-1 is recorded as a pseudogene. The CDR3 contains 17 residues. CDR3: CASSKVSAGKTKNIQYF.

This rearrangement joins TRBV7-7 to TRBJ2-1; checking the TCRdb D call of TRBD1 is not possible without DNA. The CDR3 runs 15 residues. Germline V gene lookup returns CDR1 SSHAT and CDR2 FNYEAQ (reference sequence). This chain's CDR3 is CASSLRSGTGNEQFF.

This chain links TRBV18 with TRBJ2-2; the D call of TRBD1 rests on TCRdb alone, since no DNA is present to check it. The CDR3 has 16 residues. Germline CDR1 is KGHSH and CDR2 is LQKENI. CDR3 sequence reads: CASSPPTGGNSGELFF.

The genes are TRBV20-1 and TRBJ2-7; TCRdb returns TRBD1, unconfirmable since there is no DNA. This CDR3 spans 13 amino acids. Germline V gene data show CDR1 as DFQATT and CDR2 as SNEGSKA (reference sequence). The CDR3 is CSAPAGEPYEQYF.

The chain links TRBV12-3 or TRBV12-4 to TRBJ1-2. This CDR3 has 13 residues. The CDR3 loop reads CASSLVAEYGYTF.

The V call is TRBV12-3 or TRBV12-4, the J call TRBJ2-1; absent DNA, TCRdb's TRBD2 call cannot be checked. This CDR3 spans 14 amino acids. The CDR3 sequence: CASSFSGGGGEQFF.